These T cell receptor beta chains were read from a single sample in a study of T-cell reconstitution after alpha-beta-depleted transplantation in children. One entry per CDR3 protein, called by TCRdb with MiXCR from the PCR reads. The table lists about 690,000 distinct CDR3 sequences, 16% of them singletons. The sample consisted of PBMCs from the stem cell graft donor, taken from the stem cell graft. The origin of the receptors is a human donor who donated a stem cell graft to a child with acute myeloid leukemia. Both conserved end residues are part of each CDR3. The D gene is left open where the match is weak. Only part of the rows carry a size: once, few, many, or a class if the clone is expanded.

TRBV29-1	TRBJ2-3	TRBD2	many	CSVEGEGGGTDTQYF	TGCAGCGTTGAAGGGGAGGGTGGGGGCACAGATACGCAGTATTTT
TRBV5-1	TRBJ1-1	-	-	CASSHLGGFGTEAFF	TGCGCCAGCAGCCACCTGGGGGGGTTCGGGACTGAAGCTTTCTTT
TRBV20-1	TRBJ1-5	-	many	CSAGVSNQPQHF	TGCAGTGCCGGGGTTTCTAATCAGCCCCAGCATTTT
TRBV29-1	TRBJ2-1	-	many	CSVQHGQYNEQFF	TGCAGCGTTCAGCACGGACAGTACAATGAGCAGTTCTTC
TRBV28	TRBJ1-2	-	-	CATQPGGYGYTF	TGTGCCACCCAGCCCGGGGGCTATGGCTACACCTTC
TRBV6-6	TRBJ1-5	-	many	CASSTGGNQPQHF	TGTGCCAGCAGTACCGGGGGGAATCAGCCCCAGCATTTT
TRBV20-1	TRBJ1-2	-	many	CSAPGQGSYGYTF	TGCAGTGCCCCAGGCCAGGGTAGCTATGGCTACACCTTC
TRBV12-5	TRBJ1-5	-	-	CASGLVLQGIYSNQPQHF	TGTGCTAGTGGTTTGGTATTACAAGGGATCTATAGCAATCAGCCCCAGCATTTT
TRBV3-1	TRBJ2-7	-	few	CAICFGPGTQGITTYEQYF	TGTGCCATCTGTTTTGGCCCCGGGACCCAAGGAATAACCACCTACGAGCAGTACTTC
TRBV11-2	TRBJ1-1	TRBD1	-	CASSLALGGQGEAFF	TGTGCCAGCAGCTTAGCCCTGGGTGGACAGGGTGAAGCTTTCTTT
TRBV20-1	TRBJ1-1	-	many	CSYRLNTEAFF	TGCAGCTATCGTCTGAACACTGAAGCTTTCTTT
TRBV7-2	TRBJ1-3	-	many	CASSLGISGNTIYF	TGTGCCAGCAGCTTAGGGATCTCTGGAAACACCATATATTTT
TRBV7-2	TRBJ1-3	TRBD1	-	CASSLAGTGVGSGNTIYF	TGTGCCAGCAGCTTAGCAGGGACAGGGGTCGGCTCTGGAAACACCATATATTTT
TRBV29-1	TRBJ1-1	TRBD1	-	CRVRQGAWTEAFF	TGCAGAGTTAGACAGGGGGCGTGGACTGAAGCTTTCTTT